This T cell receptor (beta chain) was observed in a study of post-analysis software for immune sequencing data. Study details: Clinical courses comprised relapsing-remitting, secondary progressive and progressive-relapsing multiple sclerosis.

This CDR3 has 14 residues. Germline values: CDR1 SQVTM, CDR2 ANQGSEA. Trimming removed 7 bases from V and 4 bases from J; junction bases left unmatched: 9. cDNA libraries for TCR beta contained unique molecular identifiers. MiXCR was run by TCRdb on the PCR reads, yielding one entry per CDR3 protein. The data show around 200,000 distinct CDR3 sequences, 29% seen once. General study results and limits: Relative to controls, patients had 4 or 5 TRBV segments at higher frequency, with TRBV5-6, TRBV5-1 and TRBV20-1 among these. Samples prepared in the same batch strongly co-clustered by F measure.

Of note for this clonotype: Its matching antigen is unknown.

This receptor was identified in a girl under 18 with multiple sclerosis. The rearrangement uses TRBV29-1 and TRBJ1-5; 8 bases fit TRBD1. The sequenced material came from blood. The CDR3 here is CSAWTGQANQPQHF. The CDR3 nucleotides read TGCAGCGCCTGGACAGGGCAGGCAAATCAGCCCCAGCATTTT.